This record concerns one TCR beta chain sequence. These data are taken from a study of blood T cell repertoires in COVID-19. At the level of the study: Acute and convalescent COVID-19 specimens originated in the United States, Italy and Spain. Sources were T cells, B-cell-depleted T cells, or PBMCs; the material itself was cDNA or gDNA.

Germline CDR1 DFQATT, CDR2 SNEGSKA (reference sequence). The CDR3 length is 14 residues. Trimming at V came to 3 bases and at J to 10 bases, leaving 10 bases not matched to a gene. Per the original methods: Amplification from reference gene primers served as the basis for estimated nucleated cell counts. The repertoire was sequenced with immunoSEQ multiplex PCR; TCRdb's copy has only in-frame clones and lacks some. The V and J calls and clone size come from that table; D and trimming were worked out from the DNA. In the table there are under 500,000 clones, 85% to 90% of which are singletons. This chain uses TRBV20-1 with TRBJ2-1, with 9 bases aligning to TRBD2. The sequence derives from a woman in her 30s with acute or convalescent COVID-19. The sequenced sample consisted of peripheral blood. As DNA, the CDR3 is TGCAGTGCTAGTCTGGGCGGGGGGGCCCAGGAGCAGTTCTTC. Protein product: CSASLGGGAQEQFF.